A selection of T cell receptor beta chains follows, all from one sample in a study of control samples from healthy donors and cancer patients. Here immunoSEQ multiplex PCR was the method, and the copy in TCRdb shows in-frame clones only, minus some. The sample contains about 65,000 clones, around nine tenths of which appear only once. Sequencing input: PBMCs. These receptors were collected from a woman between 45 and 60 years old with colorectal cancer. Both conserved end residues are part of each CDR3. D genes are given only for firm matches. A row's size may be missing; if present it is once, few, many or a size class.

NA,TRBV6-1,NA,TRBJ2-4,CASSEARLGIQYF,TGTGCCAGCAGTGAAGCACGACTGGGCATTCAGTACTTC
NA,TRBV5-1,TRBD2,TRBJ2-1,CASSLGLAGGNEQFF,TGCGCCAGCAGCTTGGGACTAGCGGGAGGAAATGAGCAGTTCTTC
NA,TRBV4-1,NA,TRBJ2-3,CASSQEDLAIGKTDTQYF,TGCGCCAGCAGCCAAGAGGACCTAGCAATCGGTAAAACAGATACGCAGTATTTT
NA,TRBV15,NA,TRBJ1-5,CATSRDSRGRQPQHF,TGTGCCACCAGCAGAGATTCCAGGGGACGGCAGCCCCAGCATTTT
NA,TRBV19,TRBD2,TRBJ2-5,CASSIVASGGAGGETQYF,TGTGCCAGTAGTATAGTGGCTAGCGGGGGGGCCGGGGGAGAGACCCAGTACTTC
NA,TRBV5-1,NA,TRBJ1-1,CASSLGGRNTEAFF,TGCGCCAGCAGCTTGGGGGGCAGGAACACTGAAGCTTTCTTT
few,TRBV7-3,NA,TRBJ2-3,CASSRGPQDTDTQYF,TGTGCCAGCAGTCGTGGACCCCAAGACACAGATACGCAGTATTTT
NA,TRBV7-3,NA,TRBJ1-1,CASSPKGAPGEAFF,TGTGCCAGCAGCCCCAAAGGGGCGCCGGGGGAAGCTTTCTTT
NA,TRBV2,NA,TRBJ1-2,CASSEAGRDEF,TGTGCCAGCAGTGAAGCGGGACGGGACGAGTTT
NA,TRBV10-3,TRBD1,TRBJ2-7,CAISPGTGPYEQYF,TGTGCCATCAGTCCCGGGACAGGCCCCTACGAGCAGTACTTC
NA,TRBV13,NA,TRBJ1-1,CASSMRADTEAFF,TGTGCCAGCAGCATGAGGGCCGACACTGAAGCTTTCTTT
NA,TRBV7-9,NA,TRBJ1-1,CASGTQNTEAFF,TGTGCCAGCGGAACTCAGAACACTGAAGCTTTCTTT
NA,TRBV6-6,NA,TRBJ2-5,CASSPGTWGSQETQYF,TGTGCCAGCAGCCCCGGGACGTGGGGGTCCCAAGAGACCCAGTACTTC
NA,TRBV5-1,NA,TRBJ2-2,CASSLDGHGELFF,TGCGCCAGCAGCTTGGACGGACACGGGGAGCTGTTTTTT
once,TRBV9,NA,TRBJ1-2,CASSVNRAGGYTF,TGTGCCAGCAGCGTAAACCGGGCTGGGGGCTACACCTTC
NA,TRBV10-1,NA,TRBJ2-3,CASSEEVWVTQYF,TGCGCCAGCAGTGAGGAGGTTTGGGTTACGCAGTATTTT
NA,TRBV29-1,TRBD1,TRBJ1-2,CSVGAGGSANYGYTF,TGCAGCGTTGGGGCAGGGGGCTCGGCTAACTATGGCTACACCTTC
NA,TRBV10-1,TRBD2,TRBJ2-3,CASSLSGGTDTQYF,TGCGCCAGCAGTCTTAGCGGGGGCACAGATACGCAGTATTTT
NA,TRBV7-8,NA,TRBJ2-7,CASSPHTYEQYF,TGTGCCAGCAGCCCCCACACATACGAGCAGTACTTC
NA,TRBV5-1,TRBD2,TRBJ2-5,CASSSQGLAGDFMSQETQYF,TGCGCCAGCAGCTCCCAAGGACTAGCGGGGGACTTTATGAGTCAAGAGACCCAGTACTTC
NA,TRBV9,TRBD1,TRBJ1-6,CASSVGDSSSYNSPLHF,TGTGCCAGCAGCGTAGGGGACAGCAGCTCCTATAATTCACCCCTCCACTTT
NA,TRBV30,TRBD2,TRBJ2-2,CAWNPSGLRTGELFF,TGTGCCTGGAACCCTAGCGGCTTACGCACCGGGGAGCTGTTTTTT
NA,TRBV5-1,NA,TRBJ2-5,CASSLVVGARETQYF,TGCGCCAGCAGCTTGGTCGTGGGGGCCCGAGAGACCCAGTACTTC
NA,TRBV24-1,TRBD2,TRBJ2-1,CATSVKGTSGGSEFF,TGTGCCACCAGTGTAAAGGGGACTAGCGGGGGGTCGGAGTTCTTC
NA,TRBV7-6,TRBD2,TRBJ2-5,CASSEGEGVAGRETQYF,TGTGCCAGCAGCGAAGGGGAGGGGGTAGCGGGACGAGAGACCCAGTACTTC
NA,TRBV19,NA,TRBJ1-1,CASSIDRGVPTEAFF,TGTGCCAGTAGTATAGATCGGGGGGTTCCCACTGAAGCTTTCTTT
NA,TRBV19,TRBD1,TRBJ1-5,CASSTRDSLFNQPQHF,TGTGCCAGTAGTACGAGGGACAGCTTGTTCAATCAGCCCCAGCATTTT
NA,TRBV19,NA,TRBJ1-1,CASSQPSGLNTEAFF,TGTGCCAGTAGTCAACCTTCAGGGCTGAACACTGAAGCTTTCTTT
few,TRBV6-1,TRBD2,TRBJ2-1,CASSEAPGTSGFNEQFF,TGTGCCAGCAGTGAAGCCCCCGGGACTAGCGGCTTTAATGAGCAGTTCTTC
NA,TRBV3-1/TRBV3-2,NA,TRBJ2-3,CASSHSPADTQYF,TGTGCCAGCAGCCATTCCCCAGCCGATACGCAGTATTTT